This T cell receptor (beta chain) stems from a study of blood T cell repertoires in COVID-19. Whole-study context: The study drew acute and convalescent COVID-19 samples from the United States, Italy and Spain.

In the original analysis: Amplified reference gene primers provided the basis for estimating nucleated cell counts. Generated by immunoSEQ multiplex PCR, the TCRdb table keeps only in-frame clones and is missing some. V and J calls and clone size are those listed in that table; D and trimming were worked out from the DNA. There are approximately 61,000 clones in the sample; 75% to 90% occur only once, and roughly 15% lies in the top ten. V lost 7 bases and J lost 5, with 10 bases in between. Germline CDR1 DFQATT, CDR2 SNEGSKA (reference sequence). The CDR3 totals 11 residues. Material for sequencing was peripheral blood. This TCR came from a human donor in a cohort sampled during active COVID-19. The chain joins TRBV20-1 to TRBJ2-3; no reliable D call. The DNA for the CDR3 is TGCAGTGGAAACTCGGGAGATACGCAGTATTTT. Encoded protein: CSGNSGDTQYF.